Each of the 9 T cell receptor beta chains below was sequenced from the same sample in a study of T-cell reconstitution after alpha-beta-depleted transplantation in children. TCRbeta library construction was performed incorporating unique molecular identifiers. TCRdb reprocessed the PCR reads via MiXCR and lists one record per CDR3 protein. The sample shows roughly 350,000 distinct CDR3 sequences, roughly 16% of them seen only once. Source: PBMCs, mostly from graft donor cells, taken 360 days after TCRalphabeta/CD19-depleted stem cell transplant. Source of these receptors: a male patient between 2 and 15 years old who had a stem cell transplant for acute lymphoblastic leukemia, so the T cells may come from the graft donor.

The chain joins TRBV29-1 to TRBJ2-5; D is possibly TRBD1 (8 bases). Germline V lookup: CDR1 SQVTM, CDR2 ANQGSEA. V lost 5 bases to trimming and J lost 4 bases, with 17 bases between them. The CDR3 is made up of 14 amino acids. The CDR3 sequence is CSVLSTGGAETQYF. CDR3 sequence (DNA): TGCAGCGTTCTCAGTACAGGGGGGGCAGAGACCCAGTACTTC.

CDR3 sequence reads: CASTYYGTNTEAFF. In DNA, the CDR3 is TGTGCCAGCACCTATTACGGGACGAACACTGAAGCTTTCTTT. The J gene is TRBJ1-1, the V gene TRBV4-2, with a weak D call TRBD1 (5 bases). Per the germline V gene, CDR1 is LGHNA and CDR2 is YNFKEQ. Trimming cost V 7 bases and J 1 base, with 13 bases left between them. The CDR3 is 14 residues long.

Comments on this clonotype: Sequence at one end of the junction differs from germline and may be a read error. CDR3 region: CCARGTRTSSPSSYNEQFF. CDR3 DNA: TGCTGTGCTAGAGGGACCCGGACTAGCTCCCCGAGCTCCTACAATGAGCAGTTCTTC. The chain is built from TRBV20-1 and TRBJ2-1; 8 nucleotides match TRBD2. Germline V lookup: CDR1 DFQATT, CDR2 SNEGSKA (reference sequence). This CDR3 is 19 amino acids long.

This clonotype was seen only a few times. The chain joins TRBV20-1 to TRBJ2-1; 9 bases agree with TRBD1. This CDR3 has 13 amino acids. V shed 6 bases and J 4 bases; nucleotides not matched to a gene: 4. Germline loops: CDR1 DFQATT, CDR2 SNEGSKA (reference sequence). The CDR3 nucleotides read TGCAGTGCCACAGGGGGCGGGTACAATGAGCAGTTCTTC. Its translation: CSATGGGYNEQFF.

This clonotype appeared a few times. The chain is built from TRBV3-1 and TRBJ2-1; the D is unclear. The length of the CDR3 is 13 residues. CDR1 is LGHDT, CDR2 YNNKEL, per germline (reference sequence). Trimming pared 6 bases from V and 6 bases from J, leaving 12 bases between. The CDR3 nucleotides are TGTGCCAGCAGTCCCGGCTACTCCAATGAGCAGTTCTTC. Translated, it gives CASSPGYSNEQFF.

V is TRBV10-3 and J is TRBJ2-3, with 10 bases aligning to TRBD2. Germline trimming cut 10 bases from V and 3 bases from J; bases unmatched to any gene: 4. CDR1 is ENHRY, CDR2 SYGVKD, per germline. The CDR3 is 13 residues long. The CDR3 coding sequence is TGTGCCACTACGACTAGCGGGACAGATACGCAGTATTTT. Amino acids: CATTTSGTDTQYF.

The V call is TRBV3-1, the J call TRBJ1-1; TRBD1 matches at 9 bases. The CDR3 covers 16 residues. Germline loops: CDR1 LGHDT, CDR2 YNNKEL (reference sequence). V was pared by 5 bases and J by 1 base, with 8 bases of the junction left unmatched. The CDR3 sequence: CASSEQGARWNTEAFF. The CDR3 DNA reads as TGTGCCAGCAGCGAACAGGGGGCGAGGTGGAACACTGAAGCTTTCTTT.

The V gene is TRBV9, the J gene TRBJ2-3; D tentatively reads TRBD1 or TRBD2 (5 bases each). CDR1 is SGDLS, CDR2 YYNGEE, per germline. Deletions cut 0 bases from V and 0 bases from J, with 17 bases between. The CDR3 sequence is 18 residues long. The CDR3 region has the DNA TGTGCCAGCAGCGTAGCTCCACGAGGGGCCCCAAGCACAGATACGCAGTATTTT. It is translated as CASSVAPRGAPSTDTQYF.

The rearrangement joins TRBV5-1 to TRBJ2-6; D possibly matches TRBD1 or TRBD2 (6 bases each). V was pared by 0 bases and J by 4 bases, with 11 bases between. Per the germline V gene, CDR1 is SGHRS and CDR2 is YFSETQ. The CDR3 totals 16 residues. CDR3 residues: CASSLARGAGANVLTF. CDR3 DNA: TGCGCCAGCAGCTTGGCAAGGGGGGCCGGGGCCAACGTCCTGACTTTC.